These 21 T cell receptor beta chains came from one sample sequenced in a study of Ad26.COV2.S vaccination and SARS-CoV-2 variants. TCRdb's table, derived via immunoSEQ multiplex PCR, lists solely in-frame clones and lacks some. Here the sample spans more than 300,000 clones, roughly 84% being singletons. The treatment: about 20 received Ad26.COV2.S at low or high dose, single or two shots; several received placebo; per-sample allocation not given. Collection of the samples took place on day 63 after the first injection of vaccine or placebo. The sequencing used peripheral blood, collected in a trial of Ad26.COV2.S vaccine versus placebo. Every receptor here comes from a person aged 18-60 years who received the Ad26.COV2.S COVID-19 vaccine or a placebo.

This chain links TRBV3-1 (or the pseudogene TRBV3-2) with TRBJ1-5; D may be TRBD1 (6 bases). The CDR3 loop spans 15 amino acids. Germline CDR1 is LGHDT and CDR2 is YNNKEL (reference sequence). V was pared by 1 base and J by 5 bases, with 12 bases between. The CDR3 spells CASSQGVGQHQPQHF. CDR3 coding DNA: TGTGCCAGCAGCCAAGGGGTGGGACAACATCAGCCCCAGCATTTT.

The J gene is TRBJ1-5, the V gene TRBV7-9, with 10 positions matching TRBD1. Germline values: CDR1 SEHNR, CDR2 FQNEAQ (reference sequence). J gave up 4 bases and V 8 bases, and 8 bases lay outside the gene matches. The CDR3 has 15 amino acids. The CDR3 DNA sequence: TGTGCCAGCGGATCCGGGACAGGGGATAATCAGCCCCAGCATTTT. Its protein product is CASGSGTGDNQPQHF. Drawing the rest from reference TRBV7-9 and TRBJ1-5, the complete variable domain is DTGVSQNPRHKITKRGQNVTFRCDPISEHNRLYWYRQTLGQGPEFLTYFQNEAQLEKSRLLSDRFSAERPKGSFSTLEIQRTEQGDSAMYLCASGSGTGDNQPQHFGDGTRLSIL.

CDR3 nucleotide sequence: TGTGCCAGCAGCCCAAATGGGGGCATCGGTGGGGCTGGGACCGGGGAGCTGTTTTTT. It yields the protein CASSPNGGIGGAGTGELFF. The rearrangement joins TRBV11-2 to TRBJ2-2, with D perhaps TRBD1 (6 bases). V lost 5 bases, J lost 5 bases, and 27 bases lay in between. Germline CDR1 SGHAT, CDR2 FQNNGV. The CDR3 covers 19 residues.

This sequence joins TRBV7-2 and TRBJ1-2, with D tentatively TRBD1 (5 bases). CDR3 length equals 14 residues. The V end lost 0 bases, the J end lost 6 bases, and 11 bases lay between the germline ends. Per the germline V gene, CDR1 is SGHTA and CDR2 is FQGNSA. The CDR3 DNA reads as TGTGCCAGCAGCTTAGCGAAAAGGGGCCATGGCTACACCTTC. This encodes CASSLAKRGHGYTF.

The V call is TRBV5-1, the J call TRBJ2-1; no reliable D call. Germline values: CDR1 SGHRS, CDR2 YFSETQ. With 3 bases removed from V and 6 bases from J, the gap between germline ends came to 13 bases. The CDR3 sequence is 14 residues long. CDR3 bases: TGCGCCAGCAGCTCTAATGCGGCGTCCAATGAGCAGTTCTTC. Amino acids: CASSSNAASNEQFF.

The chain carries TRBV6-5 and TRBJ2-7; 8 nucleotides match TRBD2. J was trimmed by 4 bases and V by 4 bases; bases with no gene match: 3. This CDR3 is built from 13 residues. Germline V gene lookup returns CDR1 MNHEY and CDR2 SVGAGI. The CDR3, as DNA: TGTGCCAGCAGTTGGCTAGCGGGTTACGAGCAGTACTTC. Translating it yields CASSWLAGYEQYF.

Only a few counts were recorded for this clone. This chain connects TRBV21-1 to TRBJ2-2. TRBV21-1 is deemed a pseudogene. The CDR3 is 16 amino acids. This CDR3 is CASSNRDHKETGELFF. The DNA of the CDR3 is TGTGCCAGCAGCAATCGTGACCATAAAGAAACCGGGGAGCTGTTTTTT.

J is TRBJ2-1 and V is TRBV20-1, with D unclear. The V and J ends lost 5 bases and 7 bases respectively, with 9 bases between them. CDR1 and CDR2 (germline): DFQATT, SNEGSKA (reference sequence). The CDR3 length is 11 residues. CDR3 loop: CSARWGNEQFF. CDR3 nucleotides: TGCAGTGCTCGCTGGGGAAATGAGCAGTTCTTC.

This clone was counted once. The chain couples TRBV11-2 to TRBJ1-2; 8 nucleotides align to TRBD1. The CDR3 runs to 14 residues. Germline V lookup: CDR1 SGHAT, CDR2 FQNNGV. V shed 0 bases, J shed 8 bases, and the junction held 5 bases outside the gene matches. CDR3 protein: CASSLEGQGSGYTF. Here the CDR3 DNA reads TGTGCCAGCAGCTTAGAAGGACAGGGCTCCGGCTACACCTTC.

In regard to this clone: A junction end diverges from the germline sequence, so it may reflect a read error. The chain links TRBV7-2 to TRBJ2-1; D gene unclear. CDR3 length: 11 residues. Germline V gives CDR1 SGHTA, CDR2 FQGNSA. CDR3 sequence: CASSSDAVKLF. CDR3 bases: TGTGCCAGCAGCTCGGACGCCGTTAAACTCTTC.

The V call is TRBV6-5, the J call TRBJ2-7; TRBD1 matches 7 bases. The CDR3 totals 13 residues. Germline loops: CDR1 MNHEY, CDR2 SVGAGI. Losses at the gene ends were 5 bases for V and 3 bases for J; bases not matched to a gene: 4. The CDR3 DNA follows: TGTGCCAGCAGTAAGGGACAGAACTACGAGCAGTACTTC. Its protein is CASSKGQNYEQYF.

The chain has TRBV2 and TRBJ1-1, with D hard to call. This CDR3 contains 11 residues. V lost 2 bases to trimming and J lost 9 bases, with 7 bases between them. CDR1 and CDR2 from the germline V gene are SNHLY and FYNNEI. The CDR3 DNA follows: TGTGCCAGCAGTGAATTAACTCAAGCTTTCTTT. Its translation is CASSELTQAFF.

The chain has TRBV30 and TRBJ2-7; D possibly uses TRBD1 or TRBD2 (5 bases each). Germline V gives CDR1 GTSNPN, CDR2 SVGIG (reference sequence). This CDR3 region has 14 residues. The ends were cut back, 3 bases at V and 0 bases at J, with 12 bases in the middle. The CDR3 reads CAWRTPGSSYEQYF. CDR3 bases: TGTGCCTGGAGGACTCCAGGGAGCTCCTACGAGCAGTACTTC.

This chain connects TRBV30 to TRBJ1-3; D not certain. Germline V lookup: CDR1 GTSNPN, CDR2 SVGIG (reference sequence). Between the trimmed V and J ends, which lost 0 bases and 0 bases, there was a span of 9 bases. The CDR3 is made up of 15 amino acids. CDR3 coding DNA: TGTGCCTGGAGTGTCCGTCTTGGCTCTGGAAACACCATATATTTT. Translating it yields CAWSVRLGSGNTIYF.

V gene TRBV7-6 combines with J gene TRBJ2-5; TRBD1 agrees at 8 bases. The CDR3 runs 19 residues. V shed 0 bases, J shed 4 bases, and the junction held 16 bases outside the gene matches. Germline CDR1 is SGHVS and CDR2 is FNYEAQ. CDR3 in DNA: TGTGCCAGCAGCTTAGCCTCGGGTCAGGGGGCTTTATCGGGAGAGACCCAGTACTTC. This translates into CASSLASGQGALSGETQYF.

The CDR3 region has the DNA TGTGCCAGCAGCCAAGATTTCGAGCGGCCCACCTACACAGATACGCAGTATTTT. Its translation: CASSQDFERPTYTDTQYF. The chain couples TRBV3-1 (or the pseudogene TRBV3-2) to TRBJ2-3; maybe TRBD2 (5 bases). The CDR3 is 18 residues long. With 0 bases removed from V and 2 bases from J, the gap between germline ends came to 18 bases. Germline CDR1 reads LGHDT; CDR2 reads YNNKEL (reference sequence).

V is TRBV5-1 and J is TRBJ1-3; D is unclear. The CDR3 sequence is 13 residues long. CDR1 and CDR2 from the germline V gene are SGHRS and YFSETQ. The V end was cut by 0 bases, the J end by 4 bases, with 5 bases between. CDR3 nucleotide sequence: TGCGCCAGCAGCTTGGTAGGCGGAAACACCATATATTTT. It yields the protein CASSLVGGNTIYF.

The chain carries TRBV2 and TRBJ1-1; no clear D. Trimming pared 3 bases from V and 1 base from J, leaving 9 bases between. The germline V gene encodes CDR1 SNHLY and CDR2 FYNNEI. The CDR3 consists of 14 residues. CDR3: CASSERHSNTEAFF. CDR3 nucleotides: TGTGCCAGCAGTGAGAGACACTCGAACACTGAAGCTTTCTTT.

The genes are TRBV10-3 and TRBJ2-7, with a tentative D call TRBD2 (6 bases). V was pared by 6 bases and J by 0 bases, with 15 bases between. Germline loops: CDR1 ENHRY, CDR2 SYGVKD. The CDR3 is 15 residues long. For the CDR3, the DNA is TGTGCCATCAGCATAGCTTCCGGGGGCTCCTACGAGCAGTACTTC. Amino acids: CAISIASGGSYEQYF.

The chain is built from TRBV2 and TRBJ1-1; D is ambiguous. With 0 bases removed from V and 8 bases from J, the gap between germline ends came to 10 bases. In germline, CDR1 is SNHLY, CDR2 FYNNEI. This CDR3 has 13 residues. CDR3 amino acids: CASSEAVKREAFF. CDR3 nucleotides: TGTGCCAGCAGTGAAGCGGTGAAACGAGAAGCTTTCTTT.

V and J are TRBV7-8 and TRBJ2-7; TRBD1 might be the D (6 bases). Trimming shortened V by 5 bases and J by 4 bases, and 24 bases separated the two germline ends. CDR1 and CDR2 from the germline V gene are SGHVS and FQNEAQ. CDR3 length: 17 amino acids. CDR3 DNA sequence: TGTGCCAGCAGCCCGCCTCTCGAGACAGGTTCCTCGTACGAGCAGTACTTC. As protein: CASSPPLETGSSYEQYF.